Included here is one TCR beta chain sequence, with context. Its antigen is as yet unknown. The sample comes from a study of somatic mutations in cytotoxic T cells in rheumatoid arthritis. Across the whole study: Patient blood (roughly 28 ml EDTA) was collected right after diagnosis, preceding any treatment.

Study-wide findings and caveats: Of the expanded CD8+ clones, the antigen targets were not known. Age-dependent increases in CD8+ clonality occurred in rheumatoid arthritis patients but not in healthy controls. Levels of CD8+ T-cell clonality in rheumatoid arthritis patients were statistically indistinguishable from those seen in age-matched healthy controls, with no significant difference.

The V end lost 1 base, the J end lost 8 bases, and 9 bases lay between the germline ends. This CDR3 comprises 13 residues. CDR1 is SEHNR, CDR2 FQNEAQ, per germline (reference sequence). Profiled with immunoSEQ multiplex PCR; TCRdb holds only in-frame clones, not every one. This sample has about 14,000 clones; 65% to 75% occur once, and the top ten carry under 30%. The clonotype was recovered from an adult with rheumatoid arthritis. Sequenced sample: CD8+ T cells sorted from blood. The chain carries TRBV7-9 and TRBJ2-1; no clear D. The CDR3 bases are TGTGCCAGCAGCTTAGGTCAGGTCTATGAGCAGTTCTTC. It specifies CASSLGQVYEQFF.